Following are 30 T cell receptor beta chains from one sample sequenced in a study of T cell changes during pregnancy in multiple sclerosis. TCRdb keeps only in-frame clones here, not all; method: immunoSEQ multiplex PCR. The sample consists of 100,000 or so clones, around 93% of them appearing once. The source material was peripheral blood, sampled after pregnancy. The receptors originated from a female donor with multiple sclerosis, enrolled in a pregnancy study.

The chain is built from TRBV19 and TRBJ1-1; no clear D. The germline V and J ends were trimmed by 10 bases and 1 base, with 13 bases remaining between them. Per the germline V gene, CDR1 is LNHDA and CDR2 is SQIVND (reference sequence). The CDR3 totals 13 residues. The CDR3 is CATNWAANTEAFF. The CDR3 bases are TGTGCCACCAACTGGGCAGCGAACACTGAAGCTTTCTTT.

V is TRBV5-4 and J is TRBJ2-3; tentative D call: TRBD1 (5 bases). The CDR3 runs to 16 residues. Per the germline V gene, CDR1 is SGHNT and CDR2 is YYREEE (reference sequence). Trimming stripped 0 bases from V and 0 bases from J, with 11 bases between. Here the CDR3 reads CASSLVIGVSTDTQYF. In DNA, the CDR3 is TGTGCCAGCAGCTTGGTGATAGGGGTCAGCACAGATACGCAGTATTTT.

The chain links TRBV18 to TRBJ2-2; 7 nucleotides match TRBD1. Germline lookup yields CDR1 KGHSH and CDR2 LQKENI. This CDR3 comprises 16 residues. V was clipped by 0 bases and J by 4 bases; unmatched bases: 5. CDR3 bases: TGTGCCAGCTCACCACCGAGGGGACAGAGCACCGGGGAGCTGTTTTTT. This translates into CASSPPRGQSTGELFF.

The chain combines TRBV7-9 with TRBJ1-4; D remains unclear. The germline CDR1 and CDR2 sequences are SEHNR and FQNEAQ (reference sequence). This CDR3 contains 15 residues. Trimming pared 5 bases from V and 7 bases from J, leaving 17 bases between. CDR3 DNA sequence: TGTGCCAGCAGCCCCCTGTTCGTACCTAGTGAAAAACTGTTTTTT. This codes for CASSPLFVPSEKLFF. Complete variable domain (other parts from reference TRBV7-9 and TRBJ1-4): DTGVSQNPRHKITKRGQNVTFRCDPISEHNRLYWYRQTLGQGPEFLTYFQNEAQLEKSRLLSDRFSAERPKGSFSTLEIQRTEQGDSAMYLCASSPLFVPSEKLFFGSGTQLSVL.

The CDR3 DNA reads TGCGCCAGCAGCCAAGCCTTCGGACAGGGATACGAGCAGTACTTC. Translation: CASSQAFGQGYEQYF. The chain couples TRBV4-1 to TRBJ2-7; 8 nucleotides align to TRBD1. The CDR3 is made up of 15 amino acids. Germline V gene sequence: CDR1 MGHRA, CDR2 YSYEKL. J was trimmed by 4 bases and V by 1 base; bases with no gene match: 6.

This rearrangement joins TRBV19 to TRBJ1-2, with a weak D call TRBD1 (6 bases). V lost 0 bases to trimming and J lost 8 bases, with 13 bases between them. In germline, CDR1 is LNHDA, CDR2 SQIVND (reference sequence). This CDR3 spans 14 amino acids. CDR3 sequence reads: CASSIDGDIVGYTF. CDR3 DNA: TGTGCCAGTAGTATAGACGGGGACATTGTGGGCTACACCTTC.

The chain is built from TRBV28 and TRBJ2-1; D might be TRBD1 (6 bases). Germline V gene lookup returns CDR1 MDHEN and CDR2 SYDVKM. Trimming removed 3 bases at V and 6 bases at J, with 18 bases between. CDR3 length equals 16 residues. The CDR3 spells CASSLGPTGLGNEQFF. CDR3 nucleotides: TGTGCCAGCAGTTTGGGCCCCACAGGGTTGGGCAATGAGCAGTTCTTC. The full variable domain, rest sourced from reference TRBV28 and TRBJ2-1, is DVKVTQSSRYLVKRTGEKVFLECVQDMDHENMFWYRQDPGLGLRLIYFSYDVKMKEKGDIPEGYSVSREKKERFSLILESASTNQTSMYLCASSLGPTGLGNEQFFGPGTRLTVL.

The chain couples TRBV10-2 to TRBJ2-5; 13 positions agree with TRBD2. The CDR3 has 16 residues. With 0 bases clipped from V and 5 bases from J, the junction kept 3 bases outside the gene matches. The germline CDR1 and CDR2 sequences are WSHSY and SAAADI. In DNA form, the CDR3 reads TGCGCCAGCAGTGAGTCTGAGGGACTAGCGGGGGAGACCCAGTACTTC. This codes for CASSESEGLAGETQYF.

CDR3 in amino acids: CASSVLAEGRETQYF. Here the CDR3 DNA reads TGTGCCAGCAGCGTTCTAGCGGAGGGGAGAGAGACCCAGTACTTC. The chain links TRBV9 to TRBJ2-5; 7 bases are a match to TRBD2. The CDR3 consists of 15 residues. CDR1 SGDLS and CDR2 YYNGEE come from the germline V gene. Trimming at V came to 2 bases and at J to 4 bases, leaving 8 bases not matched to a gene.

The chain joins TRBV28 to TRBJ1-5; D is possibly TRBD1 (6 bases). Trimming shortened V by 1 base and J by 4 bases, and 11 bases separated the two germline ends. The germline V gene encodes CDR1 MDHEN and CDR2 SYDVKM. The CDR3 contains 15 residues. The CDR3 DNA is TGTGCCAGCAGTTTATACGGACAGCTTAATCAGCCCCAGCATTTT. Its protein is CASSLYGQLNQPQHF.

V gene TRBV4-1 combines with J gene TRBJ2-2; TRBD1 matches 8 bases. CDR1 is MGHRA, CDR2 YSYEKL, per germline. V shed 4 bases, J shed 7 bases, and the junction held 5 bases outside the gene matches. The CDR3 loop spans 14 amino acids. CDR3 nucleotide sequence: TGCGCCAGCAGCCTACTACAGGGGGGCGGGGAGCTGTTTTTT. Its translation: CASSLLQGGGELFF.

This clone has at least ten counts. V and J are TRBV11-1 and TRBJ2-2, with D tentatively TRBD1 (6 bases). The V gene lost 5 bases and the J gene lost 9 bases, with 19 bases spanning the gap. This CDR3 spans 15 amino acids. Germline-derived CDR1 and CDR2 are SGHAT and FQDESV (reference sequence). CDR3 DNA sequence: TGTGCCAGCAGCATAGGGCAGGGGCCCTACCGGGAGCTGTTTTTT. Residues: CASSIGQGPYRELFF.

This sequence joins TRBV9 and TRBJ2-3, with TRBD2 as a possible D gene (5 bases). Germline CDR1 reads SGDLS; CDR2 reads YYNGEE. The CDR3 runs to 21 residues. V was shortened by 3 bases and J by 2 bases, with 31 bases between the two germline ends. In nucleotides, the CDR3 is TGTGCCAGCAGCGCCCACCATATCCTGAAGGCTCCGGGAAGAGCCACAGATACGCAGTATTTT. Encoded protein: CASSAHHILKAPGRATDTQYF.

The gene calls are TRBV18 and TRBJ2-7; 8 nucleotides match TRBD1. The CDR3 loop spans 16 amino acids. Germline V gene data show CDR1 as KGHSH and CDR2 as LQKENI. After removal of 3 bases from V and 7 bases from J, the junction contained 14 bases not matched to a gene. Here the CDR3 reads CASSPVSRGRLGEQYF. For the CDR3, the DNA is TGTGCCAGCTCACCTGTTAGCAGGGGGCGCTTGGGAGAGCAGTACTTC.

The chain uses TRBV18 and TRBJ1-3; 7 nucleotides line up with TRBD1. The CDR3 sequence is 15 residues long. Trimming cost V 3 bases and J 0 bases; bases outside gene matches: 2. Germline CDR1 and CDR2: KGHSH and LQKENI. The DNA for the CDR3 is TGTGCCAGCTCACCTGGGACAGCCTCTGGAAACACCATATATTTT. It translates to CASSPGTASGNTIYF. Variable domain in full (rest from reference TRBV18 and TRBJ1-3): NAGVMQNPRHLVRRRGQEARLRCSPMKGHSHVYWYRQLPEEGLKFMVYLQKENIIDESGMPKERFSAEFPKEGPSILRIQQVVRGDSAAYFCASSPGTASGNTIYFGEGSWLTVV.

The gene calls are TRBV28 and TRBJ2-1; 7 bases are a match to TRBD1. Germline-derived CDR1 and CDR2 are MDHEN and SYDVKM. The ends lost 3 bases at V and 1 base at J; junction bases unmatched: 6. The CDR3 loop spans 16 amino acids. The CDR3 loop reads CASSLGVTGSYNEQFF. Here the CDR3 DNA reads TGTGCCAGCAGTTTGGGAGTGACAGGGTCCTACAATGAGCAGTTCTTC.

V usage is TRBV19 and J usage is TRBJ1-4; the match to TRBD1 covers 7 bases. This CDR3 has 14 amino acids. Per germline, CDR1 LNHDA and CDR2 SQIVND (reference sequence). V lost 6 bases, J lost 3 bases, and 4 bases stayed unmatched. The CDR3 loop is CASRTGVPNEKLFF. The CDR3 DNA reads TGTGCCAGTAGAACAGGGGTCCCTAATGAAAAACTGTTTTTT.

The chain joins TRBV7-2 to TRBJ2-7, with TRBD2 as a possible D gene (5 bases). V gave up 2 bases and J gave up 2 bases, with 7 bases separating them. This CDR3 spans 13 amino acids. The germline V gene has CDR1 SGHTA and CDR2 FQGNSA. CDR3 sequence (DNA): TGTGCCAGCAGCTTAATCGGGACCTACGAGCAGTACTTC. It is translated as CASSLIGTYEQYF.

The chain recombines TRBV5-1 with TRBJ2-7; D possibly corresponds to TRBD2 (6 bases). Germline V gene sequence: CDR1 SGHRS, CDR2 YFSETQ. V lost 9 bases, J lost 0 bases, and 13 bases lay in between. The CDR3 is 13 residues long. CDR3 nucleotides: TGCGCCATCCCGGGGGAGAGCTCCTACGAGCAGTACTTC. This codes for CAIPGESSYEQYF.

The chain uses TRBV10-3 and TRBJ1-5; D may be TRBD1 (5 bases). The V end lost 9 bases, the J end lost 3 bases, and 18 bases lay between the germline ends. The CDR3 runs 15 residues. Germline V CDR1 and CDR2: ENHRY, SYGVKD. The CDR3 region is CAIREGVGVNQPQHF. CDR3 bases: TGTGCCATTAGGGAAGGGGTGGGCGTCAATCAGCCCCAGCATTTT.

V gene TRBV19 combines with J gene TRBJ1-1, with D perhaps matching TRBD1 (6 bases). The V and J ends lost 7 bases and 4 bases respectively, with 13 bases between them. The CDR3 has 13 residues. CDR1 and CDR2 (germline): LNHDA, SQIVND (reference sequence). CDR3: CASTLTGGTEAFF. In DNA, the CDR3 is TGTGCCAGTACCCTGACAGGAGGCACTGAAGCTTTCTTT. The whole variable domain, remainder taken from reference TRBV19 and TRBJ1-1, is DGGITQSPKYLFRKEGQNVTLSCEQNLNHDAMYWYRQDPGQGLRLIYYSQIVNDFQKGDIAEGYSVSREKKESFPLTVTSAQKNPTAFYLCASTLTGGTEAFFGQGTRLTVV.

For the CDR3, the DNA is TGCGCCAGCAGCCAAGATGGGGGGAAGGGGTACTATGGCTACACCTTC. Its protein product is CASSQDGGKGYYGYTF. The chain couples TRBV4-1 to TRBJ1-2, with D possibly being TRBD1 (5 bases). The germline V gene encodes CDR1 MGHRA and CDR2 YSYEKL. The ends were cut back, 0 bases at V and 3 bases at J, with 14 bases in the middle. CDR3 length: 16 amino acids.

The chain combines TRBV28 with TRBJ2-6; TRBD1 is a possible D gene (5 bases). The V gene's germline CDR1 is MDHEN and CDR2 SYDVKM. The CDR3 covers 11 residues. V shed 4 bases and J shed 13 bases, with 8 bases lying between them. CDR3 sequence (DNA): TGTGCCAGCAGTTCCCAGGGAGTCCTGACTTTC. Amino acid sequence: CASSSQGVLTF.

This clone was observed once. The DNA for the CDR3 is TGCGCCAGCAGCCAAGATCTGGGACTAGCCTACGAGCAGTACTTC. This translates into CASSQDLGLAYEQYF. This chain joins TRBV4-1 and TRBJ2-7; 8 bases map to TRBD2. V was clipped by 0 bases and J by 2 bases; unmatched bases: 3. The CDR3 is 15 residues long. Germline V gives CDR1 MGHRA, CDR2 YSYEKL.

The chain has TRBV4-2 and TRBJ2-3; 7 bases map to TRBD2. V gave up 4 bases and J gave up 0 bases; unmatched junction bases: 10. Germline CDR1 and CDR2: LGHNA and YNFKEQ. The CDR3 length is 17 residues. CDR3 DNA sequence: TGTGCCAGCAGCCCTCTAGCGGCGTCTTCTAGCACAGATACGCAGTATTTT. Translated, it gives CASSPLAASSSTDTQYF.

The chain has TRBV5-4 and TRBJ2-7; 13 bases match TRBD2. V was clipped by 1 base and J by 3 bases; unmatched bases: 4. The CDR3 spans 16 residues. CDR1 is SGHNT and CDR2 is YYREEE in the germline V gene (reference sequence). CDR3 DNA: TGTGCCAGCAGCTTGTACGGGACTAGCGGGGACTACGAGCAGTACTTC. Amino acids: CASSLYGTSGDYEQYF.

This clone has just one count. J is TRBJ2-3 and V is TRBV5-1; TRBD2 might be the D (6 bases). CDR3 length: 14 residues. CDR1 and CDR2 from the germline V gene are SGHRS and YFSETQ. The germline V and J ends were trimmed by 1 base and 1 base, with 7 bases remaining between them. The CDR3 bases are TGCGCCAGCAGCTTGCGCGGGGGCACAGATACGCAGTATTTT. Its protein product is CASSLRGGTDTQYF.

The chain joins TRBV10-2 to TRBJ2-1, with TRBD2 matching 8 bases. The V and J ends lost 8 bases and 0 bases, in that order; junction bases with no gene match: 6. This CDR3 comprises 15 residues. Germline CDR1 is WSHSY and CDR2 is SAAADI. The CDR3: CASLTSGSSYNEQFF. Here the CDR3 DNA reads TGCGCCAGCCTTACTAGCGGCAGCTCCTACAATGAGCAGTTCTTC.

CDR3 in DNA: TGTGCCAGCAGCTCGCCTGCCGGACAGGGGGCATCAGATACGCAGTATTTT. Translation: CASSSPAGQGASDTQYF. V and J are TRBV7-9 and TRBJ2-3, with 11 bases identical to TRBD1. This CDR3 has 17 amino acids. V lost 4 bases to trimming and J lost 4 bases; unmatched junction nucleotides: 10. The germline CDR1 and CDR2 sequences are SEHNR and FQNEAQ (reference sequence).

The V call is TRBV5-1, the J call TRBJ2-6, with TRBD1 matching over 8 bases. Germline assignment: CDR1 SGHRS and CDR2 YFSETQ. V lost 7 bases and J lost 3; bases outside the gene matches: 6. CDR3 size: 15 residues. CDR3 loop: CASLPGGFGANVLTF. CDR3 sequence (DNA): TGCGCCAGCTTACCAGGGGGCTTTGGGGCCAACGTCCTGACTTTC.